This section outlines one T cell receptor beta chain sequence together with its context. This sample is part of a study of T-cell reconstitution after alpha-beta-depleted transplantation in children. Preparing the TCRbeta library involved the use of unique molecular identifiers. Using its own MiXCR run on the PCR reads, TCRdb lists one record per CDR3 protein. This sample has approximately 800,000 distinct CDR3 sequences, with approximately 15% found just once. The V gene end was trimmed by 6 bases and the J gene end by 4 bases; junction bases not matched to a gene: 18. This CDR3 region has 18 residues.

The clonotype comes from a male patient younger than 18 who had a stem cell transplant for acute lymphoblastic leukemia, so the T cells may come from the graft donor. J is TRBJ2-7 and V is TRBV12-3 or TRBV12-4; 10 positions agree with TRBD2. Sequencing was performed on PBMCs, mostly from graft donor cells, taken 360 days after TCRalphabeta/CD19-depleted stem cell transplant. For the CDR3, the DNA is TGTGCCAGCAGCCCCGGACTAGCGGCCCGAGTGATGTTTTACGAGCAGTACTTC. Translating gives CASSPGLAARVMFYEQYF.